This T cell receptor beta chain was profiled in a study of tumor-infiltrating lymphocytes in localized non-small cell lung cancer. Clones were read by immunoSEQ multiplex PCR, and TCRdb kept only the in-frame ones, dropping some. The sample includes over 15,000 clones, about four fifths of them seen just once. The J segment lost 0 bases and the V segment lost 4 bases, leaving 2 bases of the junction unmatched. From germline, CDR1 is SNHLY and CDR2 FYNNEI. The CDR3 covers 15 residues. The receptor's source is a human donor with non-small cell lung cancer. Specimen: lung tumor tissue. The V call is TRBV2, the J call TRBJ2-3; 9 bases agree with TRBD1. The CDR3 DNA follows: TGTGCCAGCAGTGTTGGGACAGGGAGCACAGATACGCAGTATTTT. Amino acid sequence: CASSVGTGSTDTQYF. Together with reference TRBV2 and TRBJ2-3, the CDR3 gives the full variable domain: EPEVTQTPSHQVTQMGQEVILRCVPISNHLYFYWYRQILGQKVEFLVSFYNNEISEKSEIFDDQFSVERPDGSNFTLKIRSTKLEDSAMYFCASSVGTGSTDTQYFGPGTRLTVL.